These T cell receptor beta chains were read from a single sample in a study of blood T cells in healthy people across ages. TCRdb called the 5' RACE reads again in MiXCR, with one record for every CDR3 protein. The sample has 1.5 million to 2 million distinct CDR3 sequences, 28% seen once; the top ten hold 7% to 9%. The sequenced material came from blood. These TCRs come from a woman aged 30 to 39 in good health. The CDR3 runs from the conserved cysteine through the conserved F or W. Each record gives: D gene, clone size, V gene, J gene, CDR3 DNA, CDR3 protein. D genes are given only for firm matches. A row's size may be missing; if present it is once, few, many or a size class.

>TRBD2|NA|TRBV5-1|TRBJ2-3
TGCGCCAGCAGCGGGACCCCAAGCGGGGGAATAGATACGCAGTATTTT
CASSGTPSGGIDTQYF
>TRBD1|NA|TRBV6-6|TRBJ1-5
TGTGCCTGCAGTTCCCCGGACAGGGCACGTCAGCCCCAGCATTTT
CACSSPDRARQPQHF
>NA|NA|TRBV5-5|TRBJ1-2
TGTGCCAGCAGCAGCATGACAGAACCCTATGGCTACACCTTC
CASSSMTEPYGYTF
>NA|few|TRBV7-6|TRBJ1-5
TGTGCCAGCAGCTTATTACAGGGCCACAATCAGCCCCAGCATTTT
CASSLLQGHNQPQHF
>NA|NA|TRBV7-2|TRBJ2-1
TGTGCCAGCAGCTTAGAGCTCAGGGCCGATGAGCAGTTCTTC
CASSLELRADEQFF
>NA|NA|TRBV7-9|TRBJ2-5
TGTGCCAGCAGCCCGAATCAAGGTCAAGAGACCCAGTACTTC
CASSPNQGQETQYF
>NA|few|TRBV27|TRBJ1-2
TGTGCCAGCCCCCGCGGGGCAGGGGACCTCTATGGCTACACCTTC
CASPRGAGDLYGYTF
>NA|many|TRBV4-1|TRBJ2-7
TGCGCCAGCAGCCAATGGACGGCGGGGTACGAGCAGTACTTC
CASSQWTAGYEQYF
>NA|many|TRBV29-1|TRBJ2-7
TGCAGCGTGCGAGACCCAAGCACTGGAGTCTACGAGCAGTACTTC
CSVRDPSTGVYEQYF
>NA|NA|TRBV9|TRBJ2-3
TGTGCCAGCAGCGTAAGGAGAGGGGCCCTCACAGATACGCAGTATTTT
CASSVRRGALTDTQYF
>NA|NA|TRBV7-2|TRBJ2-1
TGTGCCAGCAGATTTCAACCAACAGGGCTGGGTGAGCAGTTCTTC
CASRFQPTGLGEQFF
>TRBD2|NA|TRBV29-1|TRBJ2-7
TGCAGCGTCCCCGCGACTAGCGGTATCTACGAGCAGTACTTC
CSVPATSGIYEQYF
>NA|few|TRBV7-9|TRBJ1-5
TGTGCCAGCAGCTTAGCGCGTGGGGGGAATCAGCCCCAGCATTTT
CASSLARGGNQPQHF
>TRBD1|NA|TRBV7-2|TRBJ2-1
TGTGCCAGCAGCCCCCAGGGGGATGAGACCCAGTTCTTC
CASSPQGDETQFF
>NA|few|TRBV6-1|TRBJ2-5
TGTGCCAGCAGTGGTGCCGGAGGGGCGGTGGGGGAGACCCAGTACTTC
CASSGAGGAVGETQYF
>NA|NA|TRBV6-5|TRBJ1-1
TGTGCCAGCAGTTACTCCGGCCCGGGCACTGAAGCTTTCTTT
CASSYSGPGTEAFF
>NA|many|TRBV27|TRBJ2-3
TGTGCCAGCAGTGCGACCCCGCGACCCGATACGCAGTATTTT
CASSATPRPDTQYF
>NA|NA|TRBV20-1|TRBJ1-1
TGCAGTGCTACCCCTCGGGGGTTGAACACTGAAGCTTTCTTT
CSATPRGLNTEAFF
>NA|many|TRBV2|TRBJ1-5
TGTGCCAGCAGGGGTTATAGCAATCAGCCCCAGCATTTT
CASRGYSNQPQHF
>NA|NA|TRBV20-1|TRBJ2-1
TGCAGTGCCCAGGGGAGTCGGTATGAGCAGTTCTTC
CSAQGSRYEQFF
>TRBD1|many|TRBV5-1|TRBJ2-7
TGCGCCAGCAGCGATCAGACAGGGTCCTACGAGCAGTACTTC
CASSDQTGSYEQYF
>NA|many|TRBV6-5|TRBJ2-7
TGTGCCAGCAGTACCGGGGGAGTTGGTCACCGAGAGCAGTACTTC
CASSTGGVGHREQYF
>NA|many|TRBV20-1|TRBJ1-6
TGCAGTGCTAGATCAGGGAAGCCCGATTCACCCCTCCACTTT
CSARSGKPDSPLHF
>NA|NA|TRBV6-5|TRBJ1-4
TGTGCCAGCGGGCGGGGTTGGACTAATGAAAAACTGTTTTTT
CASGRGWTNEKLFF
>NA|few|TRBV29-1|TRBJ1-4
TGCAGCGTTGAAAATGGGGCAGGGGCAACTAATGAAAAACTGTTTTTT
CSVENGAGATNEKLFF
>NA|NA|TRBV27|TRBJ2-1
TGTGCCAGCAGTACACAACAGGGCAGCTCCTACAATGAGCAGTTCTTC
CASSTQQGSSYNEQFF
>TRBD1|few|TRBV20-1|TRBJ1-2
TGCAGTGCTAGAGATAGGGGACAGGGCGAAGAGGGCTACACCTTC
CSARDRGQGEEGYTF
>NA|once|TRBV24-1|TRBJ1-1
TGTGCCACCAGTGCCGGCATGAACACTGAAGCTTTCTTT
CATSAGMNTEAFF
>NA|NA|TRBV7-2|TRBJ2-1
TGTGCCAGCAGCTTTACCCGACAAGAGACCCAGTTCTTC
CASSFTRQETQFF
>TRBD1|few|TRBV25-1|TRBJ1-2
TGTGCCAGCATAATCCCCGGGACAGAACCAACCCGAAGCTTCGGCTACACCTTC
CASIIPGTEPTRSFGYTF
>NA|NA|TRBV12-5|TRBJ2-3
TGTGCTAGTGGTTTGGCCTTCCTTAGCACAGATACGCAGTATTTT
CASGLAFLSTDTQYF
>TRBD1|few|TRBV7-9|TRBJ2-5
TGTGCCAGCAGCTTATGGGACAGGGGGCGTATAAGTTCAGAGACCCAGTACTTC
CASSLWDRGRISSETQYF
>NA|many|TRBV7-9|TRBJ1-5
TGTGCCAGCAGCTACTCGGGCTACAATCAGCCCCAGCATTTT
CASSYSGYNQPQHF
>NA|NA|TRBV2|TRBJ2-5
TGTGCCAGTCAAAGGGGGGGAGCAGAGACCCAGTACTTC
CASQRGGAETQYF
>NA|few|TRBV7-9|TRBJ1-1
TGTGCCAGCAGCTTAGCGATCGGCACTGAAGCTTTCTTT
CASSLAIGTEAFF
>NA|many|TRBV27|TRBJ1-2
TGTGCCAGCAGTTACGGGGTTAACTATGGCTACACCTTC
CASSYGVNYGYTF
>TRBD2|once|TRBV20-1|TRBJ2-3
TGCAGTGCTACTGGCGGGGGGGCCTTCACAGATACGCAGTATTTT
CSATGGGAFTDTQYF
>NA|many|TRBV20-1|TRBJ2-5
TGCAGTGCTGGGGGGAACGAAGAGACCCAGTACTTC
CSAGGNEETQYF
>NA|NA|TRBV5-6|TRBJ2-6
TGTGCCAGCAGCACGCGATCGAAGGGTTCTGGGGCCAACGTCCTGACTTTC
CASSTRSKGSGANVLTF